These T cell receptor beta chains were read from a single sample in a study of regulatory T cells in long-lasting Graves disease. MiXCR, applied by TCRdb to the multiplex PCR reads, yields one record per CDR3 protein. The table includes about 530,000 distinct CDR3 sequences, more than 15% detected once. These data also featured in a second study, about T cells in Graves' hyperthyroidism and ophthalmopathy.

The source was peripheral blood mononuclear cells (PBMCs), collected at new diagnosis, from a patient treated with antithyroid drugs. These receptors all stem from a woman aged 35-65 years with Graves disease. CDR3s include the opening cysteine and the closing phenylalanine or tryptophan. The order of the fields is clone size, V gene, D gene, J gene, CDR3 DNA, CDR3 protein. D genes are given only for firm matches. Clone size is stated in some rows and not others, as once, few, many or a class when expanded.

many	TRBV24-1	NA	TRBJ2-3	TGTGCCACCAGTAGTAGGGGCACAGATACGCAGTATTTT	CATSSRGTDTQYF
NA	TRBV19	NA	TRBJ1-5	TGTGCCAGTAGTCCAGGAGACTGGAGAAATCAGCCCCAGCATTTT	CASSPGDWRNQPQHF
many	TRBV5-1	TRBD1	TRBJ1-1	TGCGCCAGCAGCCCCCGGGACAGTGGGGGTACTGAAGCTTTCTTT	CASSPRDSGGTEAFF
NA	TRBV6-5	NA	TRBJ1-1	TGTGCCAGCAGTTACTATACTGGGGAGGGCTACACTGAAGCTTTCTTT	CASSYYTGEGYTEAFF
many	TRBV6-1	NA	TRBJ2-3	TGTGCCAGCAGGACAGGTCAAGGATCTAGCACAGATACGCAGTATTTT	CASRTGQGSSTDTQYF
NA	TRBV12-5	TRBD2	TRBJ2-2	TGTGCTAGTGGTTTTTTGTTAGCGGGGGAAACCTCAAGCTGGGGCACCGGGGAGCTGTTTTTT	CASGFLLAGETSSWGTGELFF
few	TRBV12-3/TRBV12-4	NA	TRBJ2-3	TGTGCCAGCAGCCAAGAAGCCCCTGAGCAGTATTTT	CASSQEAPEQYF
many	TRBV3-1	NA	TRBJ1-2	TGTGCCAGCAGCCTTAAAGGACAGAACTATGGCTACACCTTC	CASSLKGQNYGYTF
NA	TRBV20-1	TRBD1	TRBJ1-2	TGCAGTACTCGACAGGGGGGTGGCTACACCTTC	CSTRQGGGYTF
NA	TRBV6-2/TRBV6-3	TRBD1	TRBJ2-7	TGTGCCAGCAGTTACGGGGGGACAGGGGGCCACGAGCAGTACTTC	CASSYGGTGGHEQYF
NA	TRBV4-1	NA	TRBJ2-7	TGCGCCAGCAGCCAAGACCGAGTCGGTCAGGAGCAGTACTTC	CASSQDRVGQEQYF
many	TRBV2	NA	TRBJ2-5	TGTGCCAGCAAAACGGCCTGGGGGCCCCAAGAGACCCAGTACTTC	CASKTAWGPQETQYF
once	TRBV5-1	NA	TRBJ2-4	TGCGCCAGCAGCCTGGACATGGGCTTC	CASSLDMGF
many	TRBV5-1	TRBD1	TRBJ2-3	TGCGCCAGCAGCCAGGGACAGCAAATTGGGATAACAGATACGCAGTATTTT	CASSQGQQIGITDTQYF
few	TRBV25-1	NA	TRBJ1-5	TGTGCCAGCAGTGAAAAGAATGCAGGCGCTTATAGCAATCAGCCCCAGCATTTT	CASSEKNAGAYSNQPQHF
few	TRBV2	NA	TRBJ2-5	TGTGCCAGCAGCCTACAGGGATTCGGCGAGACCCAGTACTTC	CASSLQGFGETQYF
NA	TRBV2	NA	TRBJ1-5	TGTGCCAGCAGTAGACAGAGCAATCAGCCCCAGCATTTT	CASSRQSNQPQHF
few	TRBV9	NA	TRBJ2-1	TGTGCCAGCGCGGTCTCCTACAATGAGCAGTTCTTC	CASAVSYNEQFF